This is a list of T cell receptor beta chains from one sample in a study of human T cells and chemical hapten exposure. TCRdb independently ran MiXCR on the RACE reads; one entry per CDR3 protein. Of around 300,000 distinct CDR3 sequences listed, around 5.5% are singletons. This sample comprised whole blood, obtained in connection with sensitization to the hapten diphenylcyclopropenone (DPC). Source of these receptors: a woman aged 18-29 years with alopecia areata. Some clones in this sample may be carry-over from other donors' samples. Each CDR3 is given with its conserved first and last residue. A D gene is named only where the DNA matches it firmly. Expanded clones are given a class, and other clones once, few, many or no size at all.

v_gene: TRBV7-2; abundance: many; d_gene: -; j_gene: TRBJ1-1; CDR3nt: TGTGCCAGCAGCTTACAGGGGCGGTCTGAAGCTTTCTTT; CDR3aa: CASSLQGRSEAFF
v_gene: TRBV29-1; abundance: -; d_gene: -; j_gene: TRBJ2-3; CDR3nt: TGCAGCGTTGAAGCGGTGGCAGACCAACCTAGCACAGATACGCAGTATTTT; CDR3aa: CSVEAVADQPSTDTQYF
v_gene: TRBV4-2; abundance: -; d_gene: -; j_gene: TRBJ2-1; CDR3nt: TGTGCCAGCAGCCAAGTCGCCGAGAATGAGCAGTTCTTC; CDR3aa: CASSQVAENEQFF
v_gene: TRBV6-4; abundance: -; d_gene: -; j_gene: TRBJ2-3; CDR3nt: TGTGCCAGCAGTGAATTTTACAGCACAGATACGCAGTATTTT; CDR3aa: CASSEFYSTDTQYF
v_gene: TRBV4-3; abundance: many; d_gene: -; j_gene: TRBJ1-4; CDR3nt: TGCGCCAGCAGCCAAGATCTTGAGGACGCACTGTTTTTT; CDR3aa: CASSQDLEDALFF
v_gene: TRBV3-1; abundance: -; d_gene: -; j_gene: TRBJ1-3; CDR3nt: TGTGCCAGCAGCCATGTAAACACCATATATTTT; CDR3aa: CASSHVNTIYF
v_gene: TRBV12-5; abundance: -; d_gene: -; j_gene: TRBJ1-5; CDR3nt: TGTGCTAGTGGTTTGGTAATCTTTTTGGGAGGCGGGGTTCTTCAGCCCCAGCATTTT; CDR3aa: CASGLVIFLGGGVLQPQHF
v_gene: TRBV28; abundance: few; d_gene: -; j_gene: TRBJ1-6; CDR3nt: TGTGCCAGCAGTTTCCGGGAATACCATTCACCCCTCCACTTT; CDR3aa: CASSFREYHSPLHF
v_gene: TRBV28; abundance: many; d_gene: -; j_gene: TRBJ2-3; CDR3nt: TGTGCCAGCACCCAGTATAGCTCGAGGACAGATACGCAGTATTTT; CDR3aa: CASTQYSSRTDTQYF
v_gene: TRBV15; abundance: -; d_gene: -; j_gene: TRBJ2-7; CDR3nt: TGTGCCATCAGCCCCGGGGGTAAGCCCTACGAGCAGTACTTC; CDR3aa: CAISPGGKPYEQYF
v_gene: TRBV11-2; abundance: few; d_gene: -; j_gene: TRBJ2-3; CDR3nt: TGTGCCAGCAGCTCTGGTGGGCAGATAATCTCAGATACGCAGTATTTT; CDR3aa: CASSSGGQIISDTQYF
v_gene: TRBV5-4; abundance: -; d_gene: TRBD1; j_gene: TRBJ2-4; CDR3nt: TGTGCCAGCAGCTCAGGGGGCGCGGACATTCAGTACTTT; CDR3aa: CASSSGGADIQYF
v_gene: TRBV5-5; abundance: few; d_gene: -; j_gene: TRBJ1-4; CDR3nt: TGTGCCAGCAGCTCACGTTACTTAGCAACTAATGAAAAACTGTTTTTT; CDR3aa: CASSSRYLATNEKLFF
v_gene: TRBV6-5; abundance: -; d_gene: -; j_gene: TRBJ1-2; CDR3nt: TGTGCCAGCAGTTACTCTACAGGGTCCCACGCTAACTATGGCTACACCTTC; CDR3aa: CASSYSTGSHANYGYTF
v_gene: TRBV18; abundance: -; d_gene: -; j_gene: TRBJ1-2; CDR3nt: TGTGCCAGCTCCCCGAACAGCGTCAGCCCCGATGGCTACACCTTC; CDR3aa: CASSPNSVSPDGYTF
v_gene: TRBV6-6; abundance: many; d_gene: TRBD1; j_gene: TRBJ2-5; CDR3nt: TGTGCCAGCAGAACTCCCCCAGGGGGCATAGGAGAGACCCAGTACTTC; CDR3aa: CASRTPPGGIGETQYF
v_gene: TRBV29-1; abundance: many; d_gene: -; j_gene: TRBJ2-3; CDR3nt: TGCAGCTCCAGGGCTCTGAACCCCACAGATACGCAGTATTTT; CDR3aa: CSSRALNPTDTQYF
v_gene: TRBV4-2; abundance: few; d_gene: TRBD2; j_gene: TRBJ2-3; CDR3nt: TGTGCCAGCAGCCCGCTCACGCCTAGCGGGGGGGTAGATACGCAGTATTTT; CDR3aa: CASSPLTPSGGVDTQYF
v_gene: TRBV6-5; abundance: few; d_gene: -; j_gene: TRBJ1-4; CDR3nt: TGTGCCAGCAGCTCCTCAGGGGCAACTAATGAAAAACTGTTTTTT; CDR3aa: CASSSSGATNEKLFF
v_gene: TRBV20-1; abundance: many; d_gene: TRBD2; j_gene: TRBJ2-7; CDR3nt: TGCAGTGCTACGATCGCCCAGACGACTAGCTTTGCCTACGAGCAGTACTTC; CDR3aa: CSATIAQTTSFAYEQYF
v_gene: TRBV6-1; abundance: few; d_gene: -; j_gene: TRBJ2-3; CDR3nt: TGTGCCAGCAGTGACGTAATTAGCGGCACAGATACGCAGTATTTT; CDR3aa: CASSDVISGTDTQYF